Below are 4 T cell receptor beta chains sequenced from a single sample in a study of immune characterization of retroperitoneal liposarcoma. TCRdb re-called the PCR reads with MiXCR, one entry per CDR3 protein. The sample includes around 2,600 distinct CDR3 sequences, under 25% of them seen just once. The material sequenced was tumor tissue. Source of these receptors: a male donor with retroperitoneal liposarcoma.

There are a few counts of this clonotype. Possible read error: a much larger clone is one base away. This chain joins TRBV7-2 and TRBJ2-1, with 9 positions matching TRBD2. The end of the DNA aligns better with TRBJ2-7, so the J call may be wrong. CDR1 and CDR2 (germline): SGHTA, FQGNSA. There are 14 residues in the CDR3. This chain's CDR3 is CASNLAGVYNEQYF. For the CDR3, the DNA is TGTGCCAGCAACTTAGCGGGAGTTTACAATGAGCAGTACTTC.

The rearrangement links TRBV4-1 to TRBJ2-2, with 8 bases lining up with TRBD2. The CDR3 length is 17 residues. CDR1 is MGHRA, CDR2 YSYEKL, per germline. The V and J ends lost 2 bases and 4 bases, in that order; junction bases with no gene match: 9. CDR3 in DNA: TGCGCCAGCAGCCAAAGGTCTGGACTAGCAGGCACCGGGGAGCTGTTTTTT. Amino acids: CASSQRSGLAGTGELFF.

The sample holds many counts of this clonotype. This may be a read error, as it is one base from a much larger clone. The chain uses TRBV12-3 or TRBV12-4 and TRBJ2-1; D possibly uses TRBD1 or TRBD2 (5 bases each). The DNA end lines up better with TRBJ2-7; the J call may be wrong. The CDR3 runs 12 residues. The CDR3 DNA reads as TGTGCCAGCACCGGGACCAACAATGAGCAGTACTTC. Translation: CASTGTNNEQYF.

This clonotype was seen many times. J is TRBJ2-3 and V is TRBV6-1; D remains unclear. Germline CDR1 reads MNHNS; CDR2 reads SASEGT. Trimming stripped 7 bases from V and 2 bases from J, with 13 bases between. The CDR3 totals 14 residues. CDR3 DNA sequence: TGTGCCAGCATCCCCGGGTTTTACACAGATACGCAGTATTTT. It yields the protein CASIPGFYTDTQYF.